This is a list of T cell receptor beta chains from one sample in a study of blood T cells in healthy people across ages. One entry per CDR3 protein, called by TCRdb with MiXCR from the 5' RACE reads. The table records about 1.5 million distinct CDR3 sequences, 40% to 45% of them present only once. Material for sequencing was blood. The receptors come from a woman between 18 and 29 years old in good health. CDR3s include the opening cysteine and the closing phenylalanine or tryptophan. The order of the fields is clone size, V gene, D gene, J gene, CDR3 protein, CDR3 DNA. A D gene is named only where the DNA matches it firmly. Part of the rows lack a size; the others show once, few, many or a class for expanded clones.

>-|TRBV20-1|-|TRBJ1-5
CSAIDRNQPQHF
TGCAGTGCAATAGACAGAAATCAGCCCCAGCATTTT
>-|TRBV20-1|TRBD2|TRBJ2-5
CSANTAGGPSEQYF
TGCAGTGCTAATACAGCGGGAGGTCCCTCTGAGCAGTACTTC
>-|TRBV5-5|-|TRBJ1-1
CASSFPGREAFF
TGTGCCAGCAGCTTCCCGGGGCGCGAAGCTTTCTTT
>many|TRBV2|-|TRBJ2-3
CASLADTQYF
TGTGCCAGTTTGGCGGATACGCAGTATTTT
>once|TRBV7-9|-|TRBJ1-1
CASSFRRLNTEAFF
TGTGCCAGCAGCTTCCGCAGATTGAACACTGAAGCTTTCTTT
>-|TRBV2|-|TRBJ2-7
CASRNRDGPTYEQYF
TGTGCCAGCCGGAACCGGGACGGTCCTACCTACGAGCAGTACTTC
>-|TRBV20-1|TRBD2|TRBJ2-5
CSANSGGVPYNEQYF
TGCAGTGCAAATAGCGGGGGGGTTCCCTACAATGAGCAGTACTTC
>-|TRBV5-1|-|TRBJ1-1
CASSAEVGAEAFF
TGCGCCAGCAGCGCGGAGGTAGGCGCTGAAGCTTTCTTT
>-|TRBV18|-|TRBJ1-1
CASSPPGLVNTEAFF
TGTGCCAGCTCACCACCAGGGTTGGTGAACACTGAAGCTTTCTTT
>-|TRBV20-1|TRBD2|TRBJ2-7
CSAAGTNSYNEQYF
TGCAGTGCAGCCGGGACTAACTCCTACAATGAGCAGTACTTC
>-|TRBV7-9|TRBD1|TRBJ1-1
CASSKTSMDRDAITEAFF
TGTGCCAGCAGCAAAACATCCATGGACAGGGATGCTATCACTGAAGCTTTCTTT
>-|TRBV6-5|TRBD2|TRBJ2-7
CASSPTSGNYEQYF
TGTGCCAGCAGCCCGACTAGCGGAAATTACGAGCAGTACTTC
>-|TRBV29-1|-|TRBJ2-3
CSARPVDTQYF
TGCAGCGCGAGGCCGGTAGATACGCAGTATTTT
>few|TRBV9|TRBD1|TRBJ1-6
CASSGGQVNSPLHF
TGTGCCAGCAGCGGCGGACAGGTTAATTCACCCCTCCACTTT
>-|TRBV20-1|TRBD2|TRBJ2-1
CSAREAGGGEQFF
TGCAGTGCTAGAGAGGCGGGGGGTGGTGAGCAGTTCTTC
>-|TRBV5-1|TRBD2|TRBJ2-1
CASRLVRAGRNEQFF
TGCGCCAGCAGGTTGGTACGAGCGGGGAGGAATGAGCAGTTCTTC
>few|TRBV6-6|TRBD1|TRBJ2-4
CASSPGQGARDIQYF
TGTGCCAGCAGCCCGGGACAGGGGGCGCGAGACATTCAGTACTTC
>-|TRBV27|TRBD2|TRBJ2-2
CASSNRLAGATGELFF
TGTGCCAGCAGTAATCGACTAGCGGGGGCCACCGGGGAGCTGTTTTTT
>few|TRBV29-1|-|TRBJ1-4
CSVAAFRAEKLFF
TGCAGCGTTGCCGCTTTTCGGGCTGAAAAACTGTTTTTT
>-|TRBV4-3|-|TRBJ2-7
CASSQDRYREGNEQYF
TGCGCCAGCAGCCAAGATAGATACAGGGAAGGCAACGAGCAGTACTTC
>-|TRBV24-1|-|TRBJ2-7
CATSDDLAYEQYF
TGTGCCACCAGTGACGACCTAGCGTATGAGCAGTACTTC
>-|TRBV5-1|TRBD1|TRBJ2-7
CASGTGLISYEQYF
TGCGCCAGTGGGACAGGACTTATCTCCTACGAGCAGTACTTC
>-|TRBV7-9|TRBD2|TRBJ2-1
CASSFPSGRGPSYNEQFF
TGTGCCAGCAGCTTTCCTAGCGGCCGAGGTCCCTCCTACAATGAGCAGTTCTTC
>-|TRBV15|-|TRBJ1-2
CATRGFPSKDGYTF
TGTGCCACCCGAGGTTTCCCGAGTAAGGATGGCTACACCTTC
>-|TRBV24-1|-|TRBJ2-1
CATSDWGGPQEETQFF
TGTGCCACCAGTGATTGGGGTGGGCCTCAAGAGGAGACCCAGTTCTTC
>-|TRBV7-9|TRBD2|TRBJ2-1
CASSDPSSGRVPYNEQFF
TGTGCCAGCAGCGATCCGTCTAGCGGGAGAGTCCCCTACAATGAGCAGTTCTTC
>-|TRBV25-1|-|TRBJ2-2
CASSEAGDYTGELFF
TGTGCCAGCAGTGAGGCTGGGGATTACACCGGGGAGCTGTTTTTT
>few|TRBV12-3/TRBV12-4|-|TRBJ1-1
CASSSARMNTEAFF
TGTGCCAGCAGTTCGGCCAGAATGAACACTGAAGCTTTCTTT
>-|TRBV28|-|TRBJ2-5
CASTAQGGEETQYF
TGTGCCAGCACCGCGCAAGGAGGCGAAGAGACCCAGTACTTC
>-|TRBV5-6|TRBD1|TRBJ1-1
CASSFMAGGLNTEAFF
TGTGCCAGCAGCTTTATGGCAGGGGGCTTGAACACTGAAGCTTTCTTT
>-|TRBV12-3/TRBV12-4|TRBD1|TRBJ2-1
CASSLRTGWDEQFF
TGTGCCAGCAGTTTAAGGACAGGGTGGGATGAGCAGTTCTTC
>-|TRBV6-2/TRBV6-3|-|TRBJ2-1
CAGRGRHDQNRQFF
TGTGCCGGGCGTGGGAGGCACGACCAGAATCGGCAGTTCTTC
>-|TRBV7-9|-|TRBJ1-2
CASSSDDGANYGYTF
TGTGCCAGCAGTTCAGACGACGGAGCTAACTATGGCTACACCTTC
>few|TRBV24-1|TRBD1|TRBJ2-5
CATSDSRTGLAQYF
TGTGCCACCAGTGATTCTAGGACAGGGTTGGCCCAGTACTTC
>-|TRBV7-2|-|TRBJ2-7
CASSPSREQYF
TGTGCCAGCAGCCCCAGTCGAGAGCAGTACTTC
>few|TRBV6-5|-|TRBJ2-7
CASSFAGAYAGSQYF
TGTGCCAGCAGTTTTGCGGGGGCTTACGCAGGTTCGCAGTACTTC
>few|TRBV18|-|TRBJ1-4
CASSPFSGFNEKLFF
TGTGCCAGCTCACCGTTTTCAGGGTTTAATGAAAAACTGTTTTTT
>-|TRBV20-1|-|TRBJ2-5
CSARDLGAETQYF
TGCAGTGCTAGAGATTTAGGGGCTGAGACCCAGTACTTC
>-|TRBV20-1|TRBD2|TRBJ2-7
CSAKSTSGSYEQYF
TGCAGTGCTAAATCAACTAGCGGCTCCTACGAGCAGTACTTC
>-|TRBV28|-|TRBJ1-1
CASSLGGRTKAFF
TGTGCCAGCAGTTTAGGGGGGCGTACCAAAGCTTTCTTT
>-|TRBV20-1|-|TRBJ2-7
CSVSGASSYEQYF
TGCAGTGTTAGTGGGGCGAGCTCCTACGAGCAGTACTTC
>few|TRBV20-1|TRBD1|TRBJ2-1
CSATDFRQGLVNEQFF
TGCAGTGCTACCGATTTCAGACAGGGGTTGGTGAATGAGCAGTTCTTC
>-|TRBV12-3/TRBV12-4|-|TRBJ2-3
CASSGDDTDTQYF
TGTGCCAGCAGTGGGGATGACACAGATACGCAGTATTTT
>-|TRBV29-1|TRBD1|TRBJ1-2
CSVEARDRGPGYTF
TGCAGCGTTGAGGCCCGGGACAGGGGGCCCGGCTACACCTTC
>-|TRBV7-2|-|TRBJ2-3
CASSIEASTDTQYF
TGTGCCAGCAGCATAGAAGCTAGCACAGATACGCAGTATTTT
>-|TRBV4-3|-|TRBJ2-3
CASSQRDLSTDTQYF
TGCGCCAGCAGCCAAAGGGACCTCAGCACAGATACGCAGTATTTT
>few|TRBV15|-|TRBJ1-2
CATSRDLGEGGYTF
TGTGCCACCAGCAGAGATTTGGGGGAGGGAGGCTACACCTTC
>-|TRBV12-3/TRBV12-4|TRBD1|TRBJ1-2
CASSSQDRGTYGYTF
TGTGCCAGCAGTTCTCAGGACAGGGGGACATATGGCTACACCTTC
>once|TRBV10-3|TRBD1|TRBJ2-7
CATSGRDRASYEQYF
TGTGCCACCAGTGGACGGGACAGGGCTTCCTACGAGCAGTACTTC